This entry is about one T cell receptor beta chain. Methods used by the authors: Amplification with reference gene primers provided the estimates of nucleated cell counts. Clones were sequenced by immunoSEQ multiplex PCR, and TCRdb holds only the in-frame ones, with some missing. The DNA was the basis for D and trimming; V, J and clone size are from that table. The sample contains 190,000 or so clones, approximately 82% of which appear only once. The source of the sample is a study of blood T cell repertoires in COVID-19. On the study more broadly: Some COVID-19 samples were acute and others convalescent; all came from the United States, Italy and Spain. PBMCs, B-cell-depleted T cells, or T cells provided the cDNA or gDNA that made up the material.

J gave up 2 bases and V 3 bases, and 6 bases lay outside the gene matches. In germline, CDR1 is LNHDA, CDR2 SQIVND (reference sequence). The CDR3 sequence is 15 residues long. Input material: peripheral blood. This TCR was sampled from a man in his fifties or sixties with active or convalescent COVID-19. This chain links TRBV19 with TRBJ2-5, with 7 nucleotides matching TRBD1. The CDR3 is CASSISTGSQETQYF. CDR3 bases: TGTGCCAGTAGTATCTCGACAGGGAGTCAAGAGACCCAGTACTTC.